One sample yielded the 30 T cell receptor beta chains listed below, sequenced in a study of CXCR3-negative and CXCR3-positive naive CD8 T cells. Findings of the study overall: The study found more hydrophobic TRB CDR3s in CXCR3-positive naive cells than in CXCR3-negative naive cells.

For these TCRs, the target antigens are not known. The libraries of TRB cDNA were prepared using 5' RACE with UMI labels. No DNA is given; TCRdb re-called the 5' RACE reads and lists each CDR3 protein once. The sample has some 54,000 distinct CDR3 sequences. The sequencing sample was made of naive CXCR3+ CD8+ T cells from blood. Indicated subset: CD45RO-CCR7+CD27+CD95- naive CD8+ T cells expressing CXCR3 (TNR3+). These receptors were collected from a human donor in good health. Some clones in this sample may be carry-over from other donors' samples.

The rearrangement links TRBV10-3 to TRBJ1-2; TCRdb proposes TRBD1, but this gene call is untestable without DNA. CDR1 and CDR2 from the germline V gene are ENHRY and SYGVKD. The CDR3 is 14 residues long. Here the CDR3 reads CAIFQGAPNYGYTF.

The V gene is TRBV28, the J gene TRBJ2-5; TCRdb names TRBD1, which stays unverified in the absence of DNA. This CDR3 has 15 amino acids. Germline CDR1 reads MDHEN; CDR2 reads SYDVKM. CDR3 in amino acids: CASTLGTGGTETQYF.

The V call is TRBV7-9, the J call TRBJ2-7; TCRdb proposes TRBD2, but this gene call is untestable without DNA. The length of the CDR3 is 15 residues. The germline CDR1 and CDR2 sequences are SEHNR and FQNEAQ (reference sequence). CDR3 residues: CASSQIGLAGYEQYF.

The gene calls are TRBV29-1 and TRBJ2-1. The CDR3 sequence is 12 residues long. From germline, CDR1 is SQVTM and CDR2 ANQGSEA. The CDR3 spells CSVEDLRNEQFF.

V gene TRBV3-1 combines with J gene TRBJ2-3; TCRdb proposes TRBD2, but this gene call is untestable without DNA. Germline V gene data show CDR1 as LGHDT and CDR2 as YNNKEL (reference sequence). The CDR3 length is 12 residues. The CDR3 sequence is CASSPARDTQYF.

The rearrangement links TRBV6-5 to TRBJ2-7; TCRdb reports TRBD1, a call that lacks DNA to check it against. Germline assignment: CDR1 MNHEY and CDR2 SVGAGI. The CDR3 has 14 amino acids. The CDR3 sequence is CASSPRLSPYEQYF.

The V and J genes are TRBV29-1 and TRBJ2-1; TCRdb reports TRBD1, a call that lacks DNA to check it against. The CDR3 extends over 16 amino acids. Germline CDR1 and CDR2: SQVTM and ANQGSEA. The chain's CDR3 is CSVEPRTGRSYNEQFF.

The chain joins TRBV21-1 to TRBJ1-1; the D gene TCRdb calls, TRBD1, cannot be checked with no DNA. TRBV21-1 has pseudogene status. The CDR3 covers 16 residues. CDR3 loop: CASSKDDPGANTEAFF.

The chain has TRBV28 and TRBJ2-2; the TRBD1 assignment by TCRdb is unverifiable without DNA. CDR3 length: 15 residues. Per the germline V gene, CDR1 is MDHEN and CDR2 is SYDVKM. CDR3 in amino acids: CASTGTDSNTGELFF.

The V call is TRBV7-3, the J call TRBJ2-7; TCRdb outputs TRBD1, but without DNA this stays unchecked. Germline loops: CDR1 SGHTA, CDR2 FQGTGA. The CDR3 sequence is 13 residues long. This CDR3 is CASSPGASYEQYF.

This chain uses TRBV20-1 with TRBJ1-1. Per germline, CDR1 DFQATT and CDR2 SNEGSKA (reference sequence). The CDR3 has 14 amino acids. The CDR3 spells CSARSTISITEAFF.

This chain uses TRBV27 with TRBJ2-1; TCRdb calls TRBD1, which cannot be checked without DNA. The CDR3 covers 15 residues. Germline assignment: CDR1 MNHEY and CDR2 SMNVEV (reference sequence). The CDR3: CASRLQGAPNNEQFF.

The chain uses TRBV7-2 and TRBJ2-1. CDR1 is SGHTA, CDR2 FQGNSA, per germline. CDR3 size: 14 residues. The CDR3 loop reads CASSAQNSYNEQFF.

V and J are TRBV15 and TRBJ2-2; there is no DNA to check the TCRdb D call of TRBD1. The CDR3 spans 15 residues. Germline V gene data show CDR1 as LNHNV and CDR2 as YYDKDF (reference sequence). This CDR3 reads CATAPGGSYTGELFF. The entire variable domain, with the rest obtained from reference TRBV15 and TRBJ2-2, is as follows: DAMVIQNPRYQVTQFGKPVTLSCSQTLNHNVMYWYQQKSSQAPKLLFHYYDKDFNNEADTPDNFQSRRPNTSFCFLDIRSPGLGDTAMYLCATAPGGSYTGELFFGEGSRLTVL.

This rearrangement joins TRBV14 to TRBJ1-1. Germline CDR1 reads SGHDN; CDR2 reads FVKESK. CDR3 size: 13 residues. The CDR3 is CASRADLYTEAFF.

V and J are TRBV5-1 and TRBJ1-1; TCRdb returns TRBD1, unconfirmable since there is no DNA. This CDR3 contains 12 residues. The V gene's germline CDR1 is SGHRS and CDR2 YFSETQ. CDR3 residues: CASSQTGAEAFF.

The V and J genes are TRBV7-2 and TRBJ2-1. Germline loops: CDR1 SGHTA, CDR2 FQGNSA. CDR3 length: 13 residues. CDR3 in amino acids: CASSLQAYNEQFF.

The chain combines TRBV2 with TRBJ2-7; no DNA is available, so the TRBD2 call from TCRdb remains unchecked. The CDR3 consists of 14 residues. CDR1 and CDR2 (germline): SNHLY, FYNNEI. The CDR3 sequence is CASRGVKGIYEQYF. Complete variable domain (other parts from reference TRBV2 and TRBJ2-7): EPEVTQTPSHQVTQMGQEVILRCVPISNHLYFYWYRQILGQKVEFLVSFYNNEISEKSEIFDDQFSVERPDGSNFTLKIRSTKLEDSAMYFCASRGVKGIYEQYFGPGTRLTVT.

The genes are TRBV2 and TRBJ2-3; checking the TCRdb D call of TRBD1 is not possible without DNA. From germline, CDR1 is SNHLY and CDR2 FYNNEI. This CDR3 spans 14 amino acids. The CDR3 reads CASNAGAFTYTQYF.

V usage is TRBV11-2 and J usage is TRBJ2-3; TCRdb picks TRBD1, but there is no DNA to check that call. The germline V gene encodes CDR1 SGHAT and CDR2 FQNNGV. The CDR3 is 14 residues long. CDR3 region: CASSPDWGTDTQYF.

This sequence joins TRBV6-6 and TRBJ2-5; TCRdb proposes TRBD1, but this gene call is untestable without DNA. This CDR3 contains 14 residues. CDR1 and CDR2 from the germline V gene are MNHNY and SVGAGI (reference sequence). The CDR3 region is CASSPFGGGETQYF.

The chain has TRBV28 and TRBJ2-2. CDR3 length equals 13 residues. The germline V gene has CDR1 MDHEN and CDR2 SYDVKM. This chain's CDR3 is CASSFIGAGELFF.

The genes are TRBV6-2 or TRBV6-3 and TRBJ2-7; with no DNA, the TCRdb D assignment of TRBD1 cannot be verified. Germline V CDR1 and CDR2: MNHEY, SVGEGT. CDR3 length equals 14 residues. CDR3 sequence: CAHAEQDSFYEQYF.

The chain employs TRBV29-1 and TRBJ2-1; TCRdb lists TRBD2, though no DNA is available to test this call. Looked up from germline, CDR1 is SQVTM and CDR2 is ANQGSEA. The CDR3 spans 16 residues. CDR3: CSVDIAGGHLYNEQFF.

This chain uses TRBV5-1 with TRBJ2-3. The CDR3 loop spans 12 amino acids. The germline CDR1 and CDR2 sequences are SGHRS and YFSETQ. CDR3 in amino acids: CASSSAPDTQYF.

The rearrangement links TRBV25-1 to TRBJ1-1; there is no DNA to check the TCRdb D call of TRBD1. Per the germline V gene, CDR1 is MGHDK and CDR2 is SYGVNS. This CDR3 has 15 residues. The CDR3 sequence is CASSELPGVDTEAFF.

The CDR3 is CSVERGYEQYF. The J gene is TRBJ2-7, the V gene TRBV29-1. Germline-derived CDR1 and CDR2 are SQVTM and ANQGSEA. The CDR3 runs to 11 residues.

The gene calls are TRBV14 and TRBJ1-2; TCRdb returns TRBD1, unconfirmable since there is no DNA. This CDR3 is 16 amino acids long. CDR1 is SGHDN, CDR2 FVKESK, per germline. The CDR3: CASSGRGQGAFYGYTF. Variable domain in full (rest from reference TRBV14 and TRBJ1-2): EAGVTQFPSHSVIEKGQTVTLRCDPISGHDNLYWYRRVMGKEIKFLLHFVKESKQDESGMPNNRFLAERTGGTYSTLKVQPAELEDSGVYFCASSGRGQGAFYGYTFGSGTRLTVV.

The J gene is TRBJ2-7, the V gene TRBV29-1. The germline V gene encodes CDR1 SQVTM and CDR2 ANQGSEA. The CDR3 extends over 13 amino acids. CDR3 protein: CSVEDSRKYEQYF.

V is TRBV7-3 and J is TRBJ2-3; as DNA is missing, the TRBD1 call by TCRdb cannot be tested. Germline assignment: CDR1 SGHTA and CDR2 FQGTGA. There are 16 residues in the CDR3. The CDR3: CASSEQGPLSTDTQYF. Variable domain in full (rest from reference TRBV7-3 and TRBJ2-3): GAGVSQTPSNKVTEKGKYVELRCDPISGHTALYWYRQSLGQGPEFLIYFQGTGAADDSGLPNDRFFAVRPEGSVSTLKIQRTERGDSAVYLCASSEQGPLSTDTQYFGPGTRLTVL.